Listed here are 20 T cell receptor beta chains from one sample, sequenced in a study of cytomegalovirus exposure and HLA in healthy donors. The PCR had 60 Vbeta and 13 Jbeta primers. The protocol was immunoSEQ multiplex PCR, while the TCRdb copy is restricted to in-frame clones and leaves out a portion. There are over 200,000 clones in the sample; roughly 80% occur only once, and about 3.8% lies in the top ten. The sequenced material came from PBMCs. The receptor set was obtained from a male donor in good health and CMV-seronegative.

In its sample, this clone was seen a few times. The rearrangement joins TRBV7-9 to TRBJ1-1; 7 positions match TRBD1. V was pared by 3 bases and J by 5 bases, with 3 bases of the junction left unmatched. Per the germline V gene, CDR1 is SEHNR and CDR2 is FQNEAQ (reference sequence). The CDR3 runs to 13 residues. The CDR3 DNA is TGTGCCAGCAGCTTCCAGGGGGTTACTGAAGCTTTCTTT. It encodes CASSFQGVTEAFF.

The chain employs TRBV7-2 and TRBJ1-1; no clear D. The CDR3 has 13 residues. Looked up from germline, CDR1 is SGHTA and CDR2 is FQGNSA. CDR3 residues: CGEGGKMNTEAFF. In nucleotides, the CDR3 is TGTGGAGAGGGAGGTAAGATGAACACTGAAGCTTTCTTT.

V usage is TRBV30 and J usage is TRBJ2-1, with D perhaps TRBD2 (6 bases). This CDR3 has 15 residues. Trimming removed 7 bases at V and 4 bases at J, with 20 bases between. CDR1 and CDR2 (germline): GTSNPN, SVGIG (reference sequence). In DNA, the CDR3 is TGTGCCTCGTCCCTAGTTAGCGGACCGTACAATGAGCAGTTCTTC. Translation gives CASSLVSGPYNEQFF.

The chain has TRBV13 and TRBJ2-3, with TRBD2 matching over 7 bases. Per the germline V gene, CDR1 is PRHDT and CDR2 is FYEKMQ (reference sequence). CDR3 length: 16 amino acids. V lost 4 bases and J lost 1; bases outside the gene matches: 8. This CDR3 reads CASSSQREQGTDTQYF. The CDR3 nucleotides are TGTGCCAGCAGCTCCCAGCGGGAACAAGGCACAGATACGCAGTATTTT.

This clone appeared once. This chain links TRBV13 with TRBJ2-2, with a weak D call TRBD2 (6 bases). The V gene lost 4 bases and the J gene lost 2 bases, with 17 bases spanning the gap. The CDR3 spans 17 residues. Germline-derived CDR1 and CDR2 are PRHDT and FYEKMQ (reference sequence). CDR3 nucleotides: TGTGCCAGCAGCTCTTTCTTAGGGAGGAGCAACACCGGGGAGCTGTTTTTT. Encoded protein: CASSSFLGRSNTGELFF. Full variable domain (remainder filled in from reference TRBV13 and TRBJ2-2): AAGVIQSPRHLIKEKRETATLKCYPIPRHDTVYWYQQGPGQDPQFLISFYEKMQSDKGSIPDRFSAQQFSDYHSELNMSSLELGDSALYFCASSSFLGRSNTGELFFGEGSRLTVL.

This clone was picked up one time. The rearrangement links TRBV7-9 to TRBJ2-5, with 9 bases lining up with TRBD2. V lost 2 bases and J lost 1; bases outside the gene matches: 5. CDR1 SEHNR and CDR2 FQNEAQ come from the germline V gene (reference sequence). CDR3 size: 16 residues. The CDR3 is CASSLMTSGSQETQYF. The CDR3 DNA is TGTGCCAGCAGCTTAATGACTAGCGGTAGCCAAGAGACCCAGTACTTC.

This chain links TRBV7-3 with TRBJ2-1, with 8 bases that match TRBD2. The CDR3 has 16 amino acids. Germline V gives CDR1 SGHTA, CDR2 FQGTGA. The J segment lost 0 bases and the V segment lost 4 bases, leaving 5 bases of the junction unmatched. CDR3 nucleotide sequence: TGTGCCAGCAGCTCCTTAGCGGGGCTCTCCTACAATGAGCAGTTCTTC. It encodes CASSSLAGLSYNEQFF.

This clone showed up just once. The chain carries TRBV5-1 and TRBJ1-2; possibly TRBD1 for D (5 bases). The CDR3 is 12 amino acids. CDR1 SGHRS and CDR2 YFSETQ come from the germline V gene. Trimming stripped 7 bases from V and 8 bases from J, with 15 bases between. DNA of the CDR3: TGCGCCAGCTACCGGGACCGGGGGGGCTACACCTTC. Its translation is CASYRDRGGYTF.

The chain recombines TRBV10-2 with TRBJ2-3; D perhaps matches TRBD2 (6 bases). Per germline, CDR1 WSHSY and CDR2 SAAADI. This CDR3 has 15 amino acids. V was cut by 5 bases and J by 1 base, with 13 bases left in between. The DNA of the CDR3 is TGCGCCAGCAGTCCGGGACGCGGGGGCACAGATACGCAGTATTTT. Its protein is CASSPGRGGTDTQYF.

The V gene is TRBV25-1, the J gene TRBJ2-3; 7 nucleotides align to TRBD2. Trimming took 2 bases from V and 0 from J; bases not matched to a gene: 5. Germline V gene lookup returns CDR1 MGHDK and CDR2 SYGVNS. This CDR3 is built from 16 residues. The CDR3 DNA reads TGTGCCAGCAGTGAACGAGCGGGGCCTAGCACAGATACGCAGTATTTT. Protein: CASSERAGPSTDTQYF.

The J gene is TRBJ2-7, the V gene TRBV18, with 9 bases identical to TRBD1. Germline V CDR1 and CDR2: KGHSH, LQKENI. The CDR3 runs to 14 residues. Trimming removed 3 bases from V and 5 bases from J; junction bases left unmatched: 5. The CDR3 is CASSPDRGRDEQYF. The CDR3 DNA follows: TGTGCCAGCTCACCGGACAGGGGTCGGGACGAGCAGTACTTC.

The V gene is TRBV14, the J gene TRBJ2-5; D is unresolved. Germline CDR1 SGHDN, CDR2 FVKESK. This CDR3 spans 14 amino acids. Trimming removed 2 bases at V and 2 bases at J, with 9 bases between. The CDR3 DNA sequence: TGTGCCAGCAGCCAATTAGAGGATCAAGAGACCCAGTACTTC. Its protein is CASSQLEDQETQYF.

The rearrangement uses TRBV2 and TRBJ1-2; the match to TRBD1 covers 11 bases. J was trimmed by 4 bases and V by 3 bases; bases with no gene match: 4. Germline CDR1 is SNHLY and CDR2 is FYNNEI. The CDR3 contains 15 residues. CDR3 in DNA: TGTGCCAGCAGTGATGGACAGGGGGCCCCCTATGGCTACACCTTC. This translates into CASSDGQGAPYGYTF.

This clone came up once. This chain connects TRBV5-6 to TRBJ2-1; 7 bases map to TRBD2. This CDR3 has 19 residues. V was pared by 1 base and J by 2 bases, with 15 bases of the junction left unmatched. Germline-derived CDR1 and CDR2 are SGHDT and YYEEEE. CDR3 region: CASSLHALTSRQTYNEQFF. DNA for the CDR3: TGTGCCAGCAGCTTGCATGCCCTGACTAGCCGACAGACCTACAATGAGCAGTTCTTC.

Details on this clone: Germline is not matched at one junction end, which may reflect a read error. The chain has TRBV7-9 and TRBJ2-6; 7 bases fit TRBD1. Germline V gene sequence: CDR1 SEHNR, CDR2 FQNEAQ (reference sequence). This CDR3 region has 15 residues. CDR3 nucleotide sequence: TGTTCCAGCAGCTTAGGACAGGCTGGGGCCAACGTCCTGACTTTC. Protein: CSSSLGQAGANVLTF.

The chain is built from TRBV19 and TRBJ2-7; D might be TRBD1 (6 bases). The CDR3 sequence is 15 residues long. The V gene's germline CDR1 is LNHDA and CDR2 SQIVND (reference sequence). The V end lost 7 bases, the J end lost 2 bases, and 18 bases lay between the germline ends. CDR3 sequence: CASNFGTTNAYEQYF. The CDR3 bases are TGTGCCAGTAACTTCGGGACAACCAACGCCTACGAGCAGTACTTC.

V usage is TRBV5-4 and J usage is TRBJ2-3; D gene unclear. The germline V and J ends were trimmed by 1 base and 1 base, with 13 bases remaining between them. Germline CDR1 SGHNT, CDR2 YYREEE (reference sequence). The CDR3 sequence is 16 residues long. The CDR3 sequence: CASSLFSLSGTDTQYF. The CDR3 nucleotides are TGTGCCAGCAGCTTGTTTTCTCTCTCGGGCACAGATACGCAGTATTTT.

The chain joins TRBV7-9 to TRBJ2-3; TRBD1 matches 7 bases. Germline lookup yields CDR1 SEHNR and CDR2 FQNEAQ (reference sequence). The CDR3 is made up of 18 amino acids. V shed 5 bases, J shed 6 bases, and the junction held 20 bases outside the gene matches. This CDR3 reads CASSHGTYRDSNRDTQYF. As DNA, the CDR3 is TGTGCCAGCAGCCACGGCACATACCGGGACAGTAATAGGGATACGCAGTATTTT.

This chain connects TRBV6-5 to TRBJ2-7; D unresolved. Per the germline V gene, CDR1 is MNHEY and CDR2 is SVGAGI. The CDR3 contains 15 residues. Trimming pared 5 bases from V and 0 bases from J, leaving 14 bases between. The CDR3 is CASSGLSALSYEQYF. In nucleotides, the CDR3 is TGTGCCAGCAGTGGTCTGAGTGCGCTCTCCTACGAGCAGTACTTC.

This chain joins TRBV6-1 and TRBJ2-7, with D unclear. Trimming took off 7 bases at V and 0 bases at J, with 10 bases between the two ends. The CDR3 contains 13 residues. Germline V gives CDR1 MNHNS, CDR2 SASEGT. The CDR3 DNA sequence: TGTGCCAGCAAGTTACAGAGCTCCTACGAGCAGTACTTC. Amino acid sequence: CASKLQSSYEQYF.